A single sample is the source of the 9 T cell receptor beta chains below, sequenced in a study of cytomegalovirus exposure and HLA in healthy donors. Use of 60 Vbeta and 13 Jbeta primers characterized the PCR. Generated by immunoSEQ multiplex PCR, the TCRdb table keeps only in-frame clones and is missing some. The sample consists of under 140,000 clones, around four fifths of them appearing once. Sequenced: PBMCs. Source of these receptors: a woman aged 60-70 years in good health and CMV-seropositive.

This sequence joins TRBV27 and TRBJ2-7; TRBD1 aligns across 7 bases. Trimming at V came to 6 bases and at J to 3 bases, leaving 8 bases not matched to a gene. CDR3 length: 14 residues. Germline CDR1 is MNHEY and CDR2 is SMNVEV (reference sequence). Written as DNA, the CDR3 is TGTGCCAGCAGCTCGATGGACAGGATCTACGAGCAGTACTTC. Translating gives CASSSMDRIYEQYF.

This clone was counted between two and nine times. The genes are TRBV6-1 and TRBJ1-5; D is ambiguous. Germline CDR1 reads MNHNS; CDR2 reads SASEGT. The CDR3 runs to 14 residues. Trimming removed 4 bases at V and 2 bases at J, with 9 bases between. Here the CDR3 DNA reads TGTGCCAGCAGTGCCCAGTATGGCAATCAGCCCCAGCATTTT. Amino acids: CASSAQYGNQPQHF.

The chain recombines TRBV5-4 with TRBJ1-2; the D gene is possibly TRBD1 (6 bases). CDR1 and CDR2 from the germline V gene are SGHNT and YYREEE (reference sequence). CDR3 length: 12 amino acids. V lost 5 bases and J lost 7, with 12 bases in between. The CDR3 loop is CASRLTGGGYTF. The DNA for the CDR3 is TGTGCCAGCAGACTGACAGGCGGTGGCTACACCTTC.

CDR3 amino acids: CASSLTSGGGETQYF. In DNA form, the CDR3 reads TGTGCCAGCAGCTTAACGAGTGGGGGCGGAGAGACCCAGTACTTC. The J gene is TRBJ2-5, the V gene TRBV7-3, with D perhaps TRBD1 (6 bases). This CDR3 region has 15 residues. V shed 0 bases and J shed 4 bases, with 12 bases lying between them. From germline, CDR1 is SGHTA and CDR2 FQGTGA.

V usage is TRBV19 and J usage is TRBJ2-5, with a tentative D call TRBD1 (6 bases). The V end was cut by 8 bases, the J end by 2 bases, with 18 bases between. CDR1 and CDR2 from the germline V gene are LNHDA and SQIVND (reference sequence). The CDR3 loop spans 15 amino acids. The DNA for the CDR3 is TGTGCCAGTGTGGGGGTCCGAGGACAGCAAGAGACCCAGTACTTC. Its translation: CASVGVRGQQETQYF.

V gene TRBV28 combines with J gene TRBJ2-1, with TRBD2 as a possible D gene (6 bases). The CDR3 covers 15 residues. In germline, CDR1 is MDHEN, CDR2 SYDVKM. The V and J ends lost 4 bases and 4 bases respectively, with 14 bases between them. CDR3 nucleotide sequence: TGTGCCAGCAGTTCCTCCGGGAGAAGTTACAATGAGCAGTTCTTC. This translates into CASSSSGRSYNEQFF.

There are a few counts of this clone. V usage is TRBV28 and J usage is TRBJ1-1; no definite D call. This CDR3 has 11 residues. V lost 7 bases and J 10 bases, leaving 13 bases between the germline ends. The germline gives CDR1 MDHEN, CDR2 SYDVKM. CDR3: CASIDAERAFF. DNA for the CDR3: TGTGCCAGCATAGACGCGGAGCGAGCTTTCTTT.

The rearrangement uses TRBV15 and TRBJ1-6; D is uncertain. The V gene's germline CDR1 is LNHNV and CDR2 YYDKDF (reference sequence). The CDR3 loop spans 14 amino acids. Trimming cost V 4 bases and J 10 bases, with 14 bases left between them. The CDR3 sequence: CATSKDWGGSPLHF. The CDR3 coding sequence is TGTGCCACCAGCAAAGACTGGGGAGGATCACCCCTCCACTTT.

The chain carries TRBV6-6 and TRBJ2-7, with TRBD2 matching 9 bases. The CDR3 is made up of 14 amino acids. CDR1 is MNHNY and CDR2 is SVGAGI in the germline V gene (reference sequence). V trimming: 4 bases; J trimming: 0 bases; junction bases outside the gene matches: 1. CDR3 in amino acids: CASSFSGSSYEQYF. CDR3 bases: TGTGCCAGCAGTTTTAGCGGGAGCTCCTACGAGCAGTACTTC.